This T cell receptor (beta chain) was captured by sequencing in a study of blood T cell repertoires in COVID-19. Study-level background: Some COVID-19 samples were acute and others convalescent; all came from the United States, Italy and Spain. Sources were T cells, B-cell-depleted T cells, or PBMCs; the material itself was cDNA or gDNA.

Trimming at V came to 4 bases and at J to 5 bases, leaving 12 bases not matched to a gene. Germline V gives CDR1 SGHTA, CDR2 FQGTGA. The CDR3 sequence is 18 residues long. Authors' methods: Quantification of nucleated cells was approximated via reference gene primer amplification. The assay was immunoSEQ multiplex PCR, and TCRdb's table has in-frame clones only and misses some. The V and J calls and clone size were taken over from that table, and D and trimming were inferred from the DNA. The repertoire holds about 140,000 clones, about 87% seen once, with about two fifths in the top ten. The sample was peripheral blood. The clonotype comes from a human donor in a cohort sampled during active COVID-19. This chain uses TRBV7-3 with TRBJ2-2, with 11 bases matching TRBD1. CDR3 DNA: TGTGCCAGCAGCTCAGCCGGACAGGGGGCGATACGAACCGGGGAGCTGTTTTTT. Translation gives CASSSAGQGAIRTGELFF.